This is a list of T cell receptor beta chains from one sample in a study of CD4 and CD8 cells across lung adenocarcinoma regions. In TCRdb, the PCR reads were re-called with MiXCR into one record per CDR3 protein. This sample carries some 27,000 distinct CDR3 sequences, 53% of them seen once, and the ten largest clones take about half. Sequencing used CD8+ T cells from the center of a lung tumor. The receptor set was obtained from a male donor with lung adenocarcinoma. The CD4 and CD8 labels of this study may be unreliable. Each CDR3 is given with its conserved first and last residue. D genes are given only for firm matches. Clone sizes are given selectively: once, few, many, or a class where the clone is expanded.

CDR3 DNA: TGTGCCGGGATCCCCCCCCAACGACAAGAGACCCAGTACTTC; CDR3 protein: CAGIPPQRQETQYF; V gene: TRBV30; clone size: NA; D gene: NA; J gene: TRBJ2-5
CDR3 DNA: TGTGCCAGCGCGGAGGGCAGGGTCCTACAAAATGAGCAGTTCTTC; CDR3 protein: CASAEGRVLQNEQFF; V gene: TRBV6-1; clone size: NA; D gene: NA; J gene: TRBJ2-1
CDR3 DNA: TGTGCCGCCGATCAGCCCCAGCATTTT; CDR3 protein: CAADQPQHF; V gene: TRBV10-3; clone size: NA; D gene: NA; J gene: TRBJ1-5
CDR3 DNA: TGTGCCATCAGGAAACAGGGAGGCGGGGAGCTGTTTTTT; CDR3 protein: CAIRKQGGGELFF; V gene: TRBV10-3; clone size: many; D gene: NA; J gene: TRBJ2-2
CDR3 DNA: TGTGCCAGCAGTTTGCAAGAACGGGGCTATGGCTACACCTTC; CDR3 protein: CASSLQERGYGYTF; V gene: TRBV6-5; clone size: many; D gene: NA; J gene: TRBJ1-2
CDR3 DNA: TGTGCCAGCAACCCTGGGCTGGGAGCCAAAAACACTCAGTATTTC; CDR3 protein: CASNPGLGAKNTQYF; V gene: TRBV27; clone size: NA; D gene: NA; J gene: TRBJ2-4
CDR3 DNA: TGCGCCAGCAGCCAAGATCACCAAGAGACCCAGTACTTC; CDR3 protein: CASSQDHQETQYF; V gene: TRBV4-1; clone size: many; D gene: NA; J gene: TRBJ2-5
CDR3 DNA: TGCGCCAGCAAGAGACAGGGCGGGAGAACAGATACGCAGTATTTT; CDR3 protein: CASKRQGGRTDTQYF; V gene: TRBV5-1; clone size: few; D gene: NA; J gene: TRBJ2-3
CDR3 DNA: TGTGCCAGCAGTCCCGGGACAGGGCCCTACAATGAGCAGTTCTTC; CDR3 protein: CASSPGTGPYNEQFF; V gene: TRBV6-1; clone size: NA; D gene: TRBD1; J gene: TRBJ2-1
CDR3 DNA: TGTGCCAGCAGTTTTGGGGGAGGCTGGAACATTCAGTACTTC; CDR3 protein: CASSFGGGWNIQYF; V gene: TRBV12-3/TRBV12-4; clone size: NA; D gene: NA; J gene: TRBJ2-4
CDR3 DNA: TGTTCCACGGGTGAAATGGGCCGTGACAAAGATACCCAGTACTTC; CDR3 protein: CSTGEMGRDKDTQYF; V gene: TRBV10-3; clone size: NA; D gene: NA; J gene: TRBJ2-5
CDR3 DNA: TGTGCCAGCAGTGAAGCGGGGCTGGGAGTCAAAAATATGCAGTACTTC; CDR3 protein: CASSEAGLGVKNMQYF; V gene: TRBV6-1; clone size: few; D gene: NA; J gene: TRBJ2-4
CDR3 DNA: TGTGCCAGCACCCGAGGGGAGACCCAGTACTTC; CDR3 protein: CASTRGETQYF; V gene: TRBV12-3/TRBV12-4; clone size: many; D gene: NA; J gene: TRBJ2-5
CDR3 DNA: TGTGCCAGCAGACCCCTGGGGGCAGATACGCAGTATTTT; CDR3 protein: CASRPLGADTQYF; V gene: TRBV6-5; clone size: many; D gene: NA; J gene: TRBJ2-3
CDR3 DNA: TGTGCCAGCAGATCAGGGGCGCAAGAGACCCAGTACTTC; CDR3 protein: CASRSGAQETQYF; V gene: TRBV6-1; clone size: many; D gene: NA; J gene: TRBJ2-5
CDR3 DNA: TGCGCCAGCAGTGATCTAGCCCAAGAGACCCAGTACTTC; CDR3 protein: CASSDLAQETQYF; V gene: TRBV10-2; clone size: many; D gene: NA; J gene: TRBJ2-5
CDR3 DNA: TGTGCCAGCAGTTTAGGGCCACAAGTGAACACCGGGGAGCTGTTTTTT; CDR3 protein: CASSLGPQVNTGELFF; V gene: TRBV27; clone size: medium-sized; D gene: NA; J gene: TRBJ2-2
CDR3 DNA: TGTGCCAGCAGTTTCCTAAGGAACGATCAGTACTTC; CDR3 protein: CASSFLRNDQYF; V gene: TRBV28; clone size: many; D gene: NA; J gene: TRBJ2-4
CDR3 DNA: TGCGCCAGCAGCCAAGTGTTCGGCCAGGGGGTACACAATGAGCAGTTCTTC; CDR3 protein: CASSQVFGQGVHNEQFF; V gene: TRBV4-1; clone size: NA; D gene: TRBD1; J gene: TRBJ2-1